This T cell receptor beta chain came from a study of blood T cell repertoires in COVID-19. Germline V gene sequence: CDR1 SGHTA, CDR2 FQGNSA. The V gene end was trimmed by 1 base and the J gene end by 13 bases; junction bases not matched to a gene: 7. This CDR3 spans 13 amino acids. This clone was counted once. The study recruited people aged about 18 to 89 years across roughly 25 US areas. Per the original methods: Reference gene primers were amplified, and this amplification served to estimate nucleated cell counts. Method: immunoSEQ multiplex PCR; TCRdb's copy keeps in-frame clones and lacks some. That table supplies the V and J calls and clone size; D and trimming were determined from the DNA. The table records about 220,000 clones, 70% to 90% of them present only once.

The sample comprised PBMCs or T cells enriched from blood (not recorded which). The rearrangement uses TRBV7-2 and TRBJ2-1; 7 nucleotides align to TRBD2. The sequence was collected from a woman aged 45-59 years with acute COVID-19. The CDR3 is CASSLGGGRQQFF. The CDR3 coding sequence is TGTGCCAGCAGCTTAGGGGGGGGAAGGCAACAGTTCTTC.